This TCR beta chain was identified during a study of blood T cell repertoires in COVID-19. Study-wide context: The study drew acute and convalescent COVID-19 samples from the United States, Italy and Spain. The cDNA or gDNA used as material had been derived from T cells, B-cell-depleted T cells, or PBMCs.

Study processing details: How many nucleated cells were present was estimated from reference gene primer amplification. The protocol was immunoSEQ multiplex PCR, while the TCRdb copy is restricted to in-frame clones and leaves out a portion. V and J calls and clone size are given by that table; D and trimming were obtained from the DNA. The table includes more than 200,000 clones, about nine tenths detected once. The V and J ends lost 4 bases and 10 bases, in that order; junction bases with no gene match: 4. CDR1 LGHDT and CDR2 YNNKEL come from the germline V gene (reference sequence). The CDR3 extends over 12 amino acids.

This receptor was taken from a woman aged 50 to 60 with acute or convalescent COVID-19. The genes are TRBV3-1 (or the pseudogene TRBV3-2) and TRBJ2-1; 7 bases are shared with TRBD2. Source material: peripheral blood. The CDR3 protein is CASSLLAREQFF. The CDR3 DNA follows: TGTGCCAGCAGCCTACTAGCGAGGGAGCAGTTCTTC.